Listed here are 20 T cell receptor beta chains from one sample, sequenced in a study of cytomegalovirus exposure and HLA in healthy donors. A multiplex PCR was run with 60 Vbeta primers and 13 Jbeta primers. The data were produced by immunoSEQ multiplex PCR, yet TCRdb's version contains in-frame clones alone and is incomplete. The table has 250,000 to 350,000 clones, roughly 88% seen once. Source material: PBMCs. Receptors originate from a man aged 35-49 years in good health and CMV-seropositive.

V and J are TRBV4-2 and TRBJ1-5, with D tentatively TRBD1 (5 bases). There are 14 residues in the CDR3. Germline V gene lookup returns CDR1 LGHNA and CDR2 YNFKEQ. The germline V and J ends were trimmed by 0 bases and 4 bases, with 7 bases remaining between them. CDR3 protein: CASSQDRGNQPQHF. CDR3 nucleotide sequence: TGTGCCAGCAGCCAAGATCGGGGGAATCAGCCCCAGCATTTT.

V gene TRBV30 combines with J gene TRBJ1-1, with 8 bases lining up with TRBD1. Germline V gene lookup returns CDR1 GTSNPN and CDR2 SVGIG (reference sequence). Trimming removed 4 bases from V and 1 base from J; junction bases left unmatched: 8. The CDR3 runs 15 residues. The CDR3 is CAWTGGLRRNTEAFF. In DNA form, the CDR3 reads TGTGCCTGGACAGGGGGCTTGCGTCGGAACACTGAAGCTTTCTTT.

V gene TRBV6-5 combines with J gene TRBJ2-1; D gene uncertain. Trimming pared 2 bases from V and 0 bases from J, leaving 8 bases between. The germline gives CDR1 MNHEY, CDR2 SVGAGI. CDR3 length: 15 residues. In DNA, the CDR3 is TGTGCCAGCAGTTACCGCGGCAGCTCCTACAATGAGCAGTTCTTC. It codes for CASSYRGSSYNEQFF.

About this clone: Other nucleotide sequences in the sample specify the same CDR3. The genes are TRBV6-5 and TRBJ2-7; 10 bases fit TRBD1. Germline CDR1 is MNHEY and CDR2 is SVGAGI. The CDR3 extends over 15 amino acids. The V segment lost 0 bases and the J segment 3 bases; nucleotides outside the gene matches: 2. The CDR3 bases are TGTGCCAGCAGTTACTCCGGGACAGGGGTCTACGAGCAGTACTTC. Translation gives CASSYSGTGVYEQYF.

The chain has TRBV21-1 and TRBJ2-7; the table names TRBD2, a call not compared with the DNA. TRBV21-1 is tagged as a pseudogene. The CDR3 runs to 16 residues. CDR3 protein: CASSKEASLRSYEQYF. CDR3 nucleotide sequence: TGTGCCAGCAGCAAGGAGGCCTCCCTGAGATCCTACGAGCAGTACTTC.

This chain links TRBV30 with TRBJ1-3; the D is unclear. V lost 2 bases and J 4 bases, leaving 9 bases between the germline ends. Germline V lookup: CDR1 GTSNPN, CDR2 SVGIG (reference sequence). The CDR3 totals 13 residues. Here the CDR3 DNA reads TGTGCCTGGAGTCCCTCCCGGGGAAACACCATATATTTT. Residues: CAWSPSRGNTIYF.

V is TRBV5-1 and J is TRBJ2-7; the match to TRBD2 covers 13 bases. This CDR3 region has 16 residues. V lost 5 bases to trimming and J lost 5 bases; unmatched junction nucleotides: 10. The germline CDR1 and CDR2 sequences are SGHRS and YFSETQ. The CDR3 sequence: CASSRTSGRGSHEQYF. CDR3 sequence (DNA): TGCGCCAGCAGTCGGACTAGCGGGAGAGGGTCCCACGAGCAGTACTTC.

V gene TRBV7-2 combines with J gene TRBJ1-5; D gene ambiguous. V lost 4 bases, J lost 0 bases, and 13 bases lay in between. This CDR3 is 16 amino acids long. Germline V CDR1 and CDR2: SGHTA, FQGNSA. The CDR3 region has the DNA TGTGCCAGCAGCTCCAGCGGCCAGGCTAGCAATCAGCCCCAGCATTTT. This sequence encodes CASSSSGQASNQPQHF. Filled out from reference TRBV7-2 and TRBJ1-5, the complete variable domain reads GAGVSQSPSNKVTEKGKDVELRCDPISGHTALYWYRQSLGQGLEFLIYFQGNSAPDKSGLPSDRFSAERTGGSVSTLTIQRTQQEDSAVYLCASSSSGQASNQPQHFGDGTRLSIL.

This chain uses TRBV27 with TRBJ2-1, with 8 bases fitting TRBD2. In germline, CDR1 is MNHEY, CDR2 SMNVEV (reference sequence). CDR3 size: 17 residues. Unmatched junction bases numbered 15, after V lost 3 bases and J lost 8 bases. The CDR3 nucleotides read TGTGCCAGCAGTTTCTCTTGGACTAGCCTACGCGGGGATGAGCAGTTCTTC. Its protein is CASSFSWTSLRGDEQFF.

This clone has only one observation. The chain joins TRBV5-1 to TRBJ1-5, with a weak D call TRBD1 (5 bases). CDR1 is SGHRS, CDR2 YFSETQ, per germline. The CDR3 is 13 amino acids. Trimming shortened V by 4 bases and J by 9 bases, and 14 bases separated the two germline ends. CDR3: CASSIGRGSPQHF. CDR3 sequence (DNA): TGCGCCAGCAGCATCGGACGGGGGTCGCCCCAGCATTTT. The full variable domain, completed using reference TRBV5-1 and TRBJ1-5, is KAGVTQTPRYLIKTRGQQVTLSCSPISGHRSVSWYQQTPGQGLQFLFEYFSETQRNKGNFPGRFSGRQFSNSRSEMNVSTLELGDSALYLCASSIGRGSPQHFGDGTRLSIL.

The chain joins TRBV5-1 to TRBJ2-5; D gene unclear. The DNA end is more similar to TRBJ2-7, so the J call may be wrong. The germline V gene has CDR1 SGHRS and CDR2 YFSETQ. This CDR3 has 13 residues. CDR3 protein: CASSLEPPYEQYF. For the CDR3, the DNA is TGCGCCAGCAGCTTGGAACCACCCTACGAGCAGTACTTC.

This CDR3 is CASSSRNTEAFF. In nucleotides, the CDR3 is TGTGCCAGCAGCTCCAGGAACACTGAAGCTTTCTTT. The rearrangement links TRBV7-9 to TRBJ1-1; D is uncertain. This CDR3 has 12 amino acids. V was trimmed by 4 bases and J by 1 base, leaving 4 bases between them. The germline gives CDR1 SEHNR, CDR2 FQNEAQ (reference sequence).

The chain is built from TRBV6-1 and TRBJ2-7, with 7 bases fitting TRBD2. The CDR3 is 14 amino acids. Germline trimming cut 2 bases from V and 2 bases from J; bases unmatched to any gene: 3. Per germline, CDR1 MNHNS and CDR2 SASEGT. The CDR3 here is CASSELGLAYEQYF. The CDR3 DNA is TGTGCCAGCAGTGAACTCGGACTAGCCTACGAGCAGTACTTC.

V is TRBV27 and J is TRBJ2-5; a possible D gene is TRBD2 (5 bases). Trimming cost V 2 bases and J 5 bases, with 12 bases left between them. Per the germline V gene, CDR1 is MNHEY and CDR2 is SMNVEV (reference sequence). The CDR3 has 14 amino acids. CDR3 amino acids: CASSLVTERETQYF. The CDR3 coding sequence is TGTGCCAGCAGTTTAGTTACCGAGCGGGAGACCCAGTACTTC.

This clone turned up a few times. This sequence joins TRBV5-6 and TRBJ1-3; TRBD1 matches at 7 bases. The CDR3 totals 14 residues. Germline lookup yields CDR1 SGHDT and CDR2 YYEEEE. J was trimmed by 3 bases and V by 5 bases; bases with no gene match: 5. The CDR3 DNA sequence: TGTGCCAGCAGACGGACAGGACTTGGAAACACCATATATTTT. It translates to CASRRTGLGNTIYF. The variable domain in full, with the rest retrieved from reference TRBV5-6 and TRBJ1-3, is DAGVTQSPTHLIKTRGQQVTLRCSPKSGHDTVSWYQQALGQGPQFIFQYYEEEERQRGNFPDRFSGHQFPNYSSELNVNALLLGDSALYLCASRRTGLGNTIYFGEGSWLTVV.

The rearrangement uses TRBV4-2 and TRBJ2-7; TRBD1 agrees at 7 bases. With V trimmed by 2 bases and J by 1 base, 2 bases remained unmatched. The CDR3 loop spans 14 amino acids. Germline V gives CDR1 LGHNA, CDR2 YNFKEQ. CDR3 residues: CASSQTGQSYEQYF. The CDR3 coding sequence is TGTGCCAGCAGCCAAACGGGACAGTCCTACGAGCAGTACTTC.

The gene calls are TRBV6-6 and TRBJ1-2, with 9 bases fitting TRBD1. V trimming: 0 bases; J trimming: 5 bases; junction bases outside the gene matches: 4. CDR1 MNHNY and CDR2 SVGAGI come from the germline V gene (reference sequence). The CDR3 has 15 amino acids. CDR3 nucleotide sequence: TGTGCCAGCAGTTACTCACCGGGACAGGGATATGGCTACACCTTC. Translating gives CASSYSPGQGYGYTF.

This clone was recorded once. The rearrangement joins TRBV7-6 to TRBJ1-2, with D possibly TRBD1 on 6 matching bases. Germline CDR1 is SGHVS and CDR2 is FNYEAQ. With 2 bases removed from V and 8 bases from J, the gap between germline ends came to 15 bases. The CDR3 runs 14 residues. The CDR3 DNA reads TGTGCCAGCAGCTTATCTGGGGGCGGTAGGGGCTACACCTTC. Protein sequence: CASSLSGGGRGYTF.

The J gene is TRBJ1-5, the V gene TRBV28, with D perhaps TRBD1 (5 bases). CDR1 and CDR2 from the germline V gene are MDHEN and SYDVKM. V gave up 7 bases and J gave up 5 bases, with 12 bases separating them. The CDR3 totals 13 residues. The DNA for the CDR3 is TGTGCCAGCATAAGCGGGGGATATCAGCCCCAGCATTTT. This encodes CASISGGYQPQHF.

The chain links TRBV5-6 to TRBJ1-1; 8 positions match TRBD1. CDR1 and CDR2 from the germline V gene are SGHDT and YYEEEE. V lost 5 bases and J lost 5; bases outside the gene matches: 17. The CDR3 is 17 amino acids. The chain's CDR3 is CASSSFQGAPKLTEAFF. The DNA of the CDR3 is TGTGCCAGCAGTTCATTCCAGGGGGCCCCCAAGTTAACTGAAGCTTTCTTT.